This note documents a single TCR beta chain sequence. The CDR3 contains 14 residues. V dropped 7 bases and J dropped 3 bases, with 12 bases sitting between them. Germline V gene data show CDR1 as SGHTA and CDR2 as FQGNSA. The data stem from a study of T cell responses to AZD1222 COVID-19 vaccine. Method: immunoSEQ multiplex PCR; TCRdb's copy keeps in-frame clones and lacks some. The sample records 95,000 to 150,000 clones, about 87% being singletons. Sequencing was performed on peripheral blood, taken on day 0 of AZD1222 vaccination. The chain recombines TRBV7-2 with TRBJ1-4; D remains ambiguous. The clonotype comes from an adult in good health. The CDR3 region has the DNA TGTGCCAGCACCTCCCACGGGTCTAATGAAAAACTGTTTTTT. Translated, it gives CASTSHGSNEKLFF.